Below are 2 T cell receptor beta chains sequenced from a single sample in a study of cytotoxic CD8 clonotypes in ibrutinib-treated CLL. TCRdb keeps only in-frame clones here, not all; method: immunoSEQ multiplex PCR. The table lists about 76,000 clones, around four fifths of them singletons. The sequenced sample was PBMCs, obtained after 24 months of ibrutinib treatment. The receptor set was obtained from a human donor with chronic lymphocytic leukemia.

The V gene is TRBV27, the J gene TRBJ2-7, with 7 positions matching TRBD1. Germline V gene data show CDR1 as MNHEY and CDR2 as SMNVEV (reference sequence). V was clipped by 6 bases and J by 0 bases; unmatched bases: 8. The CDR3 consists of 15 residues. In DNA form, the CDR3 reads TGTGCCAGCAGAGTGGGGTGGGACAGCTCCTACGAGCAGTACTTC. This sequence encodes CASRVGWDSSYEQYF.

V is TRBV5-6 and J is TRBJ1-4; no definite D call. The length of the CDR3 is 14 residues. V was shortened by 0 bases and J by 4 bases, with 7 bases between the two germline ends. Germline V gene sequence: CDR1 SGHDT, CDR2 YYEEEE. The CDR3 sequence is CASSLVGDNEKLFF. CDR3 coding DNA: TGTGCCAGCAGCTTGGTTGGAGATAATGAAAAACTGTTTTTT.